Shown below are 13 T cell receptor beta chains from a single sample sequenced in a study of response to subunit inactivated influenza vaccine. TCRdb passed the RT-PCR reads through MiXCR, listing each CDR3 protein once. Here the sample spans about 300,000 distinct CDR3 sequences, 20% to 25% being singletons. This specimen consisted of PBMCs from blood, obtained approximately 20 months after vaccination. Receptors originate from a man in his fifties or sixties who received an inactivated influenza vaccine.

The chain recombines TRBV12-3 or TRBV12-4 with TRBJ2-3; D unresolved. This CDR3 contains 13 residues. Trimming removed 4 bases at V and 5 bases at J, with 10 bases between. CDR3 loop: CASSSQLGDTQYF. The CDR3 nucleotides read TGTGCCAGCAGTTCCCAACTGGGAGATACGCAGTATTTT.

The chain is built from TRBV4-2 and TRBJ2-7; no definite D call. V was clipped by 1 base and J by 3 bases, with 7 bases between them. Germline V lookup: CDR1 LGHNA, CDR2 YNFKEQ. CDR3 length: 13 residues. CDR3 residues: CASSQAANYEQYF. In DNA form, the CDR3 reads TGTGCCAGCAGCCAAGCTGCTAACTACGAGCAGTACTTC.

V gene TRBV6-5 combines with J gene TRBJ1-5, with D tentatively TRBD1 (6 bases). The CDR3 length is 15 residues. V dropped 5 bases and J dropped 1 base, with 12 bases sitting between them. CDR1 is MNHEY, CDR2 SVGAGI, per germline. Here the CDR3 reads CASSIRGQSNQPQHF. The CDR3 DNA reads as TGTGCCAGCAGTATACGTGGACAGAGCAATCAGCCCCAGCATTTT.

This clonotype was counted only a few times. The CDR3 nucleotides are TGCAGTGCCCCCCTGGTAGGGACGTCTCATTGGGAGCAGTACTTC. Its protein is CSAPLVGTSHWEQYF. This rearrangement joins TRBV20-1 to TRBJ2-7; perhaps D is TRBD1 or TRBD2 (5 bases each). The CDR3 contains 15 residues. Per the germline V gene, CDR1 is DFQATT and CDR2 is SNEGSKA (reference sequence). V was cut by 6 bases and J by 7 bases, with 25 bases left in between.

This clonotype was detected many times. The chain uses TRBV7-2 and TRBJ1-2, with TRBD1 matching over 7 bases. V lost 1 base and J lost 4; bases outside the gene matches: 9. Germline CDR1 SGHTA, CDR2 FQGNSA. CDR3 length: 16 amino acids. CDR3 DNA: TGTGCCAGCAGCTTAGGGGGATTCGACAGGGTCTATGGCTACACCTTC. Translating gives CASSLGGFDRVYGYTF. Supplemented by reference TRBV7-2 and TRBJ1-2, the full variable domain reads GAGVSQSPSNKVTEKGKDVELRCDPISGHTALYWYRQSLGQGLEFLIYFQGNSAPDKSGLPSDRFSAERTGGSVSTLTIQRTQQEDSAVYLCASSLGGFDRVYGYTFGSGTRLTVV.

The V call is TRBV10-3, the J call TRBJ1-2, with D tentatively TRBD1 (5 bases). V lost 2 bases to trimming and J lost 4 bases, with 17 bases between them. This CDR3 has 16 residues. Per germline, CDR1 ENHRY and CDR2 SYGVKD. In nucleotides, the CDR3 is TGTGCCATCAGTGAGCACCAGTGGGGGGGGTTCTATGGCTACACCTTC. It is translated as CAISEHQWGGFYGYTF.

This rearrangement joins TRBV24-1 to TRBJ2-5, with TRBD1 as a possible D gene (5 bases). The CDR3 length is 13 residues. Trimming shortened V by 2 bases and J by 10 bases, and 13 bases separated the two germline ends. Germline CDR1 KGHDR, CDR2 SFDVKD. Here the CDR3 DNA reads TGTGCCACCAGTGATTCTTACAGGCTTGTCCAGTACTTC. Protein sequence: CATSDSYRLVQYF.

CDR3 sequence: CASSPVYPGQGAGRNYGYTF. CDR3 nucleotide sequence: TGTGCCAGCAGTCCCGTATACCCAGGCCAGGGGGCAGGTAGAAACTATGGCTACACCTTC. V is TRBV6-2 or TRBV6-3 and J is TRBJ1-2, with 8 bases matching TRBD1. The CDR3 has 20 amino acids. With V trimmed by 5 bases and J by 2 bases, 22 bases remained unmatched. CDR1 and CDR2 from the germline V gene are MNHEY and SVGEGT.

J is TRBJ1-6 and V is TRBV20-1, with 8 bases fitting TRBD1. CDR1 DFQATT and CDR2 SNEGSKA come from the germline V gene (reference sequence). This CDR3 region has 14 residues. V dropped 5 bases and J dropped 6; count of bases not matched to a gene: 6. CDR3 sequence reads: CSAGQGLGNSPLHF. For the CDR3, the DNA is TGCAGTGCTGGACAGGGTCTTGGTAATTCACCCCTCCACTTT.

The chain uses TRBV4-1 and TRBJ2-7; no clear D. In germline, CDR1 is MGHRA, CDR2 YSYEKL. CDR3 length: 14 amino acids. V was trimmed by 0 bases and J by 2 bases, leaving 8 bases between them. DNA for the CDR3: TGCGCCAGCAGCCAAGATCGGGTGACCTACGAGCAGTACTTC. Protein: CASSQDRVTYEQYF.

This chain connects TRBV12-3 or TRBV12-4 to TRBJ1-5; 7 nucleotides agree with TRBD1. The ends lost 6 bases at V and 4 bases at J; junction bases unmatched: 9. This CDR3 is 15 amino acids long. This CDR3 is CASRLGAGGNQPQHF. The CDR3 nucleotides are TGTGCCAGCAGGCTCGGGGCAGGGGGAAATCAGCCCCAGCATTTT.

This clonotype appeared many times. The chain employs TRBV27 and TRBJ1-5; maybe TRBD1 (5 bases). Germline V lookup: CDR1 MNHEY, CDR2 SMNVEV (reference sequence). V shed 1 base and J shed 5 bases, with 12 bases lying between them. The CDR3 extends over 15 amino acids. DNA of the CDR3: TGTGCCAGCAGTTTATGGGGCACTGGGGATCAGCCCCAGCATTTT. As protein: CASSLWGTGDQPQHF.

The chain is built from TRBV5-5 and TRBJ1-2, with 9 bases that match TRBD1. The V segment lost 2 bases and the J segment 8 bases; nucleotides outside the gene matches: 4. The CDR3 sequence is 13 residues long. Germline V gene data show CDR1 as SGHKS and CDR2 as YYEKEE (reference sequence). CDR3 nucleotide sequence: TGTGCCAGCAGCTTCGGGACAGGGAACGGCTACACCTTC. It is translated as CASSFGTGNGYTF.